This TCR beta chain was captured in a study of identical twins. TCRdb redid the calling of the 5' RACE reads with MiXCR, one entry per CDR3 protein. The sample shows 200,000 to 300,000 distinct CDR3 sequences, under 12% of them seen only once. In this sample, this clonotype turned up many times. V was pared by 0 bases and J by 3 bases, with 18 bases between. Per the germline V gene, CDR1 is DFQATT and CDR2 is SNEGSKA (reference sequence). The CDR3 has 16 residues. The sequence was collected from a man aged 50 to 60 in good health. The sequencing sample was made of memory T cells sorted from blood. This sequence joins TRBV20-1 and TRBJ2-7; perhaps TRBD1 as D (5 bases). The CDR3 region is CSARDSWSGSYYEQYF. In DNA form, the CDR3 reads TGCAGTGCTAGAGATTCCTGGTCAGGGTCTTACTACGAGCAGTACTTC.